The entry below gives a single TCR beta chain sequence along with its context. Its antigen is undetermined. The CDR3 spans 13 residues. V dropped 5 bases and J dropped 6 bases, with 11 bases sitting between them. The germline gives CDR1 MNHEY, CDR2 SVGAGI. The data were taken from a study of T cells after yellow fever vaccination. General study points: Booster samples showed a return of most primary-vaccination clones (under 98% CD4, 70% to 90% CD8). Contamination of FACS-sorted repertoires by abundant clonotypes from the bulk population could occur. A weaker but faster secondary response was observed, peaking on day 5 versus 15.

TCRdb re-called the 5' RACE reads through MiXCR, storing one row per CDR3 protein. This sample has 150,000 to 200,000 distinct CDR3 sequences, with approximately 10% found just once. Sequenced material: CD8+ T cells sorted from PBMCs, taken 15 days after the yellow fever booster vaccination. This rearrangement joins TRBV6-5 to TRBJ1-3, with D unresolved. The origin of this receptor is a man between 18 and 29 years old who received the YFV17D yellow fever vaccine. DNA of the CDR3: TGTGCCAGCAGTCGCCCCGACCAAAACACCATATATTTT. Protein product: CASSRPDQNTIYF.